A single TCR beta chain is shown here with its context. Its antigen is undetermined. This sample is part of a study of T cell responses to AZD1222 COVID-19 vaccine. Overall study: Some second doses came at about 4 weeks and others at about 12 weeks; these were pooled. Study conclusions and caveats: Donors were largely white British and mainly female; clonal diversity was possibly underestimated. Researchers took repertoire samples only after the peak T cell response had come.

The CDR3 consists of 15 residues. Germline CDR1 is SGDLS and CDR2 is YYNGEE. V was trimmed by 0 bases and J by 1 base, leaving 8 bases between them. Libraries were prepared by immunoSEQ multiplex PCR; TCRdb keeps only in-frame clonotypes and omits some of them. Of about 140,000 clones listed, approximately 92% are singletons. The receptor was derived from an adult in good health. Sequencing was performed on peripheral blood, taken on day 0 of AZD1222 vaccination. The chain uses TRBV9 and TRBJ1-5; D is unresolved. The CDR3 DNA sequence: TGTGCCAGCAGCGTAGGCATGACAAGCAATCAGCCCCAGCATTTT. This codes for CASSVGMTSNQPQHF.